A single sample is the source of the 10 T cell receptor beta chains below, sequenced in a study of CD4 T cells in relation to SARS-CoV-2 and coronaviruses. No antigen has been identified for these receptors. CD4+ T cells from unexposed donors were obtained before the COVID-19 pandemic (2011-2018). After about 11 days of culture, CD4+ T cells were isolated. Produced via immunoSEQ multiplex PCR; TCRdb's table is partial and in-frame only. The repertoire has 15,000 to 20,000 clones, 75% to 85% of them found once; the top ten carry roughly a sixth. Sequencing input: CD4+ T cells from PBMCs, cultured in vitro. Receptors originate from a human donor in good health.

J is TRBJ2-3 and V is TRBV11-2; 9 positions match TRBD2. The V and J ends lost 5 bases and 2 bases, in that order; junction bases with no gene match: 14. The germline CDR1 and CDR2 sequences are SGHAT and FQNNGV. There are 18 residues in the CDR3. The CDR3 DNA reads as TGTGCCAGCAGCAAAGGTGGAATGCGGGAGGGATACACAGATACGCAGTATTTT. It is translated as CASSKGGMREGYTDTQYF.

This clone was seen a handful of times. This chain connects TRBV10-3 to TRBJ2-7; 9 bases align to TRBD1. Germline CDR1 and CDR2: ENHRY and SYGVKD. With 5 bases clipped from V and 4 bases from J, the junction kept 9 bases outside the gene matches. The CDR3 sequence is 15 residues long. The CDR3 bases are TGTGCCATCAGTCGAGATGGGACAGGGCAGTACGAGCAGTACTTC. Its translation is CAISRDGTGQYEQYF.

J is TRBJ1-6 and V is TRBV30; a possible D gene is TRBD1 (5 bases). The CDR3 contains 12 residues. Trimming cost V 3 bases and J 10 bases, with 10 bases left between them. Germline loops: CDR1 GTSNPN, CDR2 SVGIG (reference sequence). In DNA, the CDR3 is TGTGCCTGGAGGCAGGGCGACTCACCCCTCCACTTT. It is translated as CAWRQGDSPLHF.

The chain links TRBV30 to TRBJ1-5; D is undetermined. Per the germline V gene, CDR1 is GTSNPN and CDR2 is SVGIG (reference sequence). Trimming stripped 0 bases from V and 0 bases from J, with 12 bases between. The CDR3 loop spans 16 amino acids. This CDR3 is CAWSVGMSYSNQPQHF. Written as DNA, the CDR3 is TGTGCCTGGAGTGTAGGTATGAGTTATAGCAATCAGCCCCAGCATTTT. The full variable domain, with the rest looked up from reference TRBV30 and TRBJ1-5, is SQTIHQWPATLVQPVGSPLSLECTVEGTSNPNLYWYRQAAGRGLQLLFYSVGIGQISSEVPQNLSASRPQDRQFILSSKKLLLSDSGFYLCAWSVGMSYSNQPQHFGDGTRLSIL.

V usage is TRBV9 and J usage is TRBJ2-3; 8 bases match TRBD1. The V segment lost 0 bases and the J segment 0 bases; nucleotides outside the gene matches: 9. CDR1 and CDR2 (germline): SGDLS, YYNGEE. The CDR3 runs 18 residues. The CDR3 loop reads CASSVATRTGFSTDTQYF. DNA for the CDR3: TGTGCCAGCAGCGTAGCTACCCGGACAGGGTTTAGCACAGATACGCAGTATTTT.

J is TRBJ1-5 and V is TRBV4-1; TRBD1 is a possible D gene (5 bases). Germline V lookup: CDR1 MGHRA, CDR2 YSYEKL. Trimming removed 1 base at V and 9 bases at J, with 16 bases between. This CDR3 comprises 15 residues. CDR3 nucleotides: TGCGCCAGCAGCCAAGCAGGGTTCTTGGTTTCGCCCCAGCATTTT. This translates into CASSQAGFLVSPQHF.

This clone was detected only a few times. V usage is TRBV7-9 and J usage is TRBJ1-5; D gene ambiguous. The V and J ends lost 4 bases and 4 bases respectively, with 14 bases between them. The CDR3 totals 15 residues. Germline values: CDR1 SEHNR, CDR2 FQNEAQ (reference sequence). CDR3 sequence: CASSSDQPTNQPQHF. DNA for the CDR3: TGTGCCAGCAGCTCGGATCAGCCGACTAATCAGCCCCAGCATTTT.

This rearrangement joins TRBV5-4 to TRBJ1-1; D gene unclear. The length of the CDR3 is 14 residues. V shed 0 bases and J shed 0 bases, with 6 bases lying between them. Germline CDR1 reads SGHNT; CDR2 reads YYREEE (reference sequence). The CDR3 nucleotides are TGTGCCAGCAGCTTGGACAGCATGAACACTGAAGCTTTCTTT. Translated, it gives CASSLDSMNTEAFF.

The chain is built from TRBV19 and TRBJ2-7, with 12 bases aligning to TRBD2. This CDR3 has 16 amino acids. CDR1 is LNHDA and CDR2 is SQIVND in the germline V gene (reference sequence). Unmatched junction bases numbered 9, after V lost 4 bases and J lost 5 bases. CDR3 DNA: TGTGCCAGTAGTACACACCTAGCGGGAGGGAACGACGAGCAGTACTTC. Translated, it gives CASSTHLAGGNDEQYF.

This chain joins TRBV5-1 and TRBJ2-7; 10 positions agree with TRBD1. Per the germline V gene, CDR1 is SGHRS and CDR2 is YFSETQ. The J segment lost 2 bases and the V segment lost 2 bases, leaving 4 bases of the junction unmatched. This CDR3 spans 15 amino acids. Here the CDR3 reads CASSFWTGGTYEQYF. The CDR3 DNA is TGCGCCAGCAGCTTCTGGACAGGGGGTACCTACGAGCAGTACTTC.